These T cell receptor beta chains were read from a single sample in a study of OX40 agonist ivuxolimab in advanced cancers. Some clones are missing from TCRdb's copy, which holds only in-frame ones; the method was immunoSEQ multiplex PCR. The repertoire has 98,000 or so clones, just under 85% of them found once; the top ten carry roughly 1.5%. The material was CD4+ or CD8+ T cells sorted from blood, obtained in a trial of the OX40 agonist ivuxolimab. The receptors were sampled from an adult with an advanced solid tumor such as melanoma, head and neck, liver or kidney cancer. CDR3s include the opening cysteine and the closing phenylalanine or tryptophan. D genes are given only for firm matches. Part of the rows lack a size; the others show once, few, many or a class for expanded clones.

size	D	length	V	J	DNA	CDR3
NA	NA	14	TRBV25-1	TRBJ1-3	TGTGCCAGCAGTGAGCCCCGACGTCCAAACACCATATATTTT	CASSEPRRPNTIYF
NA	TRBD2	16	TRBV11-3	TRBJ2-1	TGTGCCAGCAGCTTAAGACTGACTAGCGGATACAATGAGCAGTTCTTC	CASSLRLTSGYNEQFF
NA	NA	13	TRBV6-5	TRBJ2-3	TGTGCCAGCAGACTTTATCTTACAGATACGCAGTATTTT	CASRLYLTDTQYF
NA	NA	15	TRBV5-5	TRBJ1-1	TGTGCCAGCAGCTCATTGGCAGCCAGAGGCACTGAAGCTTTCTTT	CASSSLAARGTEAFF
NA	NA	13	TRBV11-2	TRBJ2-3	TGTGCCAGCAGCCCCGACGGCACAGATACGCAGTATTTT	CASSPDGTDTQYF
once	TRBD1	13	TRBV10-3	TRBJ1-5	TGTGCCATCAGAGGACAGGCTGGCCAGCCCCAGCATTTT	CAIRGQAGQPQHF
NA	TRBD2	15	TRBV6-5	TRBJ2-1	TGTGCCAGCAGTAAGACTAGCGGGGGACGGAACGAGCAGTTCTTC	CASSKTSGGRNEQFF
NA	NA	12	TRBV7-2	TRBJ1-5	TGTGCCAGCAGCTTAGCCGAGCAGCCCCAGCATTTT	CASSLAEQPQHF
NA	NA	13	TRBV28	TRBJ1-4	TGTGCCAGCGGAGGAGGGGTGGGGGAAAAACTGTTTTTT	CASGGGVGEKLFF
NA	TRBD1	14	TRBV29-1	TRBJ2-5	TGCAGCGTTGAGTCGGACAGGCGCAAAGAGACCCAGTACTTC	CSVESDRRKETQYF
NA	TRBD1	15	TRBV5-1	TRBJ1-6	TGCGCCAGCAGCTTGGAAGGACAGGTATCTTCACCCCTCCACTTT	CASSLEGQVSSPLHF
NA	NA	14	TRBV28	TRBJ2-4	TGTGCCAGCAGCCCAGGTGGATTGGGTGACATTCAGTACTTC	CASSPGGLGDIQYF